This T cell receptor beta chain comes out of a study of blood T cell repertoires in COVID-19. CDR3 length equals 19 residues. V was clipped by 7 bases and J by 1 base, with 29 bases between them. Germline V gives CDR1 SGHTA, CDR2 FQGNSA. The assay was immunoSEQ multiplex PCR, and TCRdb's table has in-frame clones only and misses some. The table lists 150,000 to 200,000 clones, around 82% of them singletons. The study recruited people aged 18 to 89 years across about two dozen US areas. Source material: PBMCs or T cells enriched from blood (not recorded which). The receptor was derived from a woman aged 60 to 75 with acute COVID-19. This chain joins TRBV7-2 and TRBJ2-7; maybe TRBD1 (6 bases). The CDR3 here is CASTPGVLDSQAFSYEQYF. CDR3 nucleotides: TGTGCCAGCACCCCAGGTGTCCTGGACAGCCAGGCGTTTTCCTACGAGCAGTACTTC.